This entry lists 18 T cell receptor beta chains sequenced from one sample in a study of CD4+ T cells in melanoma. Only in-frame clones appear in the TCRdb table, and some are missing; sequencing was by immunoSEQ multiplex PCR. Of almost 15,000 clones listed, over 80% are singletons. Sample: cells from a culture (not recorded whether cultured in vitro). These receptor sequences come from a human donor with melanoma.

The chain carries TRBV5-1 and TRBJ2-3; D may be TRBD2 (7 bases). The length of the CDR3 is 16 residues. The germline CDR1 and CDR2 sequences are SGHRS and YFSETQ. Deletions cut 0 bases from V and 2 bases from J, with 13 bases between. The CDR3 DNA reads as TGCGCCAGCAGCTTGGGTAGGGGGGGTTACACAGATACGCAGTATTTT. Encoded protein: CASSLGRGGYTDTQYF.

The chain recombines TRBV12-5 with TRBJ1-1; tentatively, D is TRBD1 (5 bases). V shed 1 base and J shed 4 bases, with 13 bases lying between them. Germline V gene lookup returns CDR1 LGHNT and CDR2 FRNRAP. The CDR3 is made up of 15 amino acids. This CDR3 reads CASGLALMGGTEAFF. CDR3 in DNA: TGTGCTAGTGGTTTGGCACTTATGGGGGGCACTGAAGCTTTCTTT.

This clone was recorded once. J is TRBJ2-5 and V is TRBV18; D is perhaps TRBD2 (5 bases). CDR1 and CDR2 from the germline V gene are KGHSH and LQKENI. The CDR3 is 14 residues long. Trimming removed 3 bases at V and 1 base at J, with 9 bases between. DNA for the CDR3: TGTGCCAGCTCACCGCCGGGATCCCAAGAGACCCAGTACTTC. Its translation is CASSPPGSQETQYF.

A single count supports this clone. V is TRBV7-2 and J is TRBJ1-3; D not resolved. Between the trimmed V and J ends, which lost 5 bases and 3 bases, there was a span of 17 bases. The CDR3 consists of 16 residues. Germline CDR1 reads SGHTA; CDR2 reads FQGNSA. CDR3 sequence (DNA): TGTGCCAGCAGCCTGGGAGCAGAGAACGTTGGAAACACCATATATTTT. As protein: CASSLGAENVGNTIYF.

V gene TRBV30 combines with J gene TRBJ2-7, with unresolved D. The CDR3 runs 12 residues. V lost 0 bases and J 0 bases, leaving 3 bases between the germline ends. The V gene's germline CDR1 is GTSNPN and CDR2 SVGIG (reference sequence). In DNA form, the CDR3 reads TGTGCCTGGAGTGTAGGCTCCTACGAGCAGTACTTC. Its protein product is CAWSVGSYEQYF.

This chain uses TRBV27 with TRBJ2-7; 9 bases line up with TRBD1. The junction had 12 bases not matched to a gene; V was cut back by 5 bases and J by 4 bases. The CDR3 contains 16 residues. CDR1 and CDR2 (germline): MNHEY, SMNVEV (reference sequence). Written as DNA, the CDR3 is TGTGCCAGCAGTCGAAGGACAGGGGTCGGCGGATACGAGCAGTACTTC. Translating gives CASSRRTGVGGYEQYF.

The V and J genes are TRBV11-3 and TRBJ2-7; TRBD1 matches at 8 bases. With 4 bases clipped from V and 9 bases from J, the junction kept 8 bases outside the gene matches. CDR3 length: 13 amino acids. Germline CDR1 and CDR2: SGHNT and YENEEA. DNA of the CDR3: TGTGCCAGCAGCTCCGGACCAGGGGGCGCGCAGTACTTC. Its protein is CASSSGPGGAQYF.

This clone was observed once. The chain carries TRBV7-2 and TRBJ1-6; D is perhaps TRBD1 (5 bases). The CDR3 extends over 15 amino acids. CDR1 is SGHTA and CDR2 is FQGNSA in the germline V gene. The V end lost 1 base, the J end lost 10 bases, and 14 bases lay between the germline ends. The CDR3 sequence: CASSLGRAQGSPLHF. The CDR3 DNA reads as TGTGCCAGCAGCTTAGGAAGGGCGCAGGGCTCACCCCTCCACTTT.

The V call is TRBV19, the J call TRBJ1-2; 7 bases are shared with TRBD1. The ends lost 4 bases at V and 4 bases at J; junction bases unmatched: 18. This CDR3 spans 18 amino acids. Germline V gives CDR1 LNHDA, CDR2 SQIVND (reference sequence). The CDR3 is CASSTGDRYGPSTYGYTF. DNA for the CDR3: TGTGCCAGTAGTACCGGGGACAGATACGGTCCGTCCACCTATGGCTACACCTTC.

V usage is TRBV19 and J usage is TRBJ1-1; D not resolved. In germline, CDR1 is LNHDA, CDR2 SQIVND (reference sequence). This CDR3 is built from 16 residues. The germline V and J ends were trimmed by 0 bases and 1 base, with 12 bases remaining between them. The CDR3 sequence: CASSIDPVRENTEAFF. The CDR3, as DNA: TGTGCCAGTAGTATAGACCCAGTGAGGGAGAACACTGAAGCTTTCTTT.

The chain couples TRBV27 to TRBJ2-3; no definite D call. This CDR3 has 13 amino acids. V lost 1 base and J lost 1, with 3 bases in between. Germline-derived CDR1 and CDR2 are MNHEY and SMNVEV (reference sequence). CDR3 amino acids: CASSLWGTDTQYF. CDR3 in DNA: TGTGCCAGCAGTTTATGGGGCACAGATACGCAGTATTTT.

The CDR3 here is CASSETGGGQPQHF. The CDR3 DNA follows: TGTGCCAGCAGCGAGACAGGGGGAGGTCAGCCCCAGCATTTT. The chain carries TRBV6-1 and TRBJ1-5, with 9 bases aligning to TRBD1. In germline, CDR1 is MNHNS, CDR2 SASEGT. CDR3 length equals 14 residues. V gave up 6 bases and J gave up 6 bases; unmatched junction bases: 6.

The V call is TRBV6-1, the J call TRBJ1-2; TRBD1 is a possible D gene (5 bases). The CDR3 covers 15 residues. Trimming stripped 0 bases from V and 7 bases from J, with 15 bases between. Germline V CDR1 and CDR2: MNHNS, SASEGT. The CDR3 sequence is CASSEAHGGLGGYTF. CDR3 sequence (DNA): TGTGCCAGCAGTGAAGCGCACGGGGGTCTCGGTGGCTACACCTTC.

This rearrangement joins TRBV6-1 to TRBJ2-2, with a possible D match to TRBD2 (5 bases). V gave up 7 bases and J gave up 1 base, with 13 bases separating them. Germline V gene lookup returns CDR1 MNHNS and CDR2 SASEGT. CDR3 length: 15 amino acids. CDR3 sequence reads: CASKVNAGNTGELFF. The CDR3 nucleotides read TGTGCCAGCAAAGTTAACGCGGGGAACACCGGGGAGCTGTTTTTT.

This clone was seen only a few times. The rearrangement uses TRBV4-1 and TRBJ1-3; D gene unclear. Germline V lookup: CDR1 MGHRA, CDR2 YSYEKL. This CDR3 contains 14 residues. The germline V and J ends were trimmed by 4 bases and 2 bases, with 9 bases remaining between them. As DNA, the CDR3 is TGCGCCAGCAGCCGTTGGTCGACTGGAAACACCATATATTTT. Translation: CASSRWSTGNTIYF.

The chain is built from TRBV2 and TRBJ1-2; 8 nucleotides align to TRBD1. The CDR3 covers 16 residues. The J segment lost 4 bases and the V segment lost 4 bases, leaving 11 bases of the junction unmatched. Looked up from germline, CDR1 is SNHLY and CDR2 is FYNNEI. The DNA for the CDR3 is TGTGCCAGCAGTGGGACTCCCAGGGGGCAGGTCTATGGCTACACCTTC. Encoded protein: CASSGTPRGQVYGYTF.

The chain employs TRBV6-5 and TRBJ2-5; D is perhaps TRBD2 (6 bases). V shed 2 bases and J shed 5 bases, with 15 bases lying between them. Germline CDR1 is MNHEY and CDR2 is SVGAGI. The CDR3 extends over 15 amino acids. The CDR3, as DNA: TGTGCCAGCAGTTACCGTAGGAGGGGAGGTGAGACCCAGTACTTC. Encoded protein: CASSYRRRGGETQYF.

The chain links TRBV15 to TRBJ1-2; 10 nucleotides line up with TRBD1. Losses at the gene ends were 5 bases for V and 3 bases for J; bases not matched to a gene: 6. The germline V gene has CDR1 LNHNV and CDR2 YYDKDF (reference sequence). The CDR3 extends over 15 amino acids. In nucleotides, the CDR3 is TGTGCCACCAGCGCCCGACAGGGGGCCCACTATGGCTACACCTTC. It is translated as CATSARQGAHYGYTF. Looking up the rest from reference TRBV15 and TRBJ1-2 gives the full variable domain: DAMVIQNPRYQVTQFGKPVTLSCSQTLNHNVMYWYQQKSSQAPKLLFHYYDKDFNNEADTPDNFQSRRPNTSFCFLDIRSPGLGDTAMYLCATSARQGAHYGYTFGSGTRLTVV.